Described below is a single T cell receptor beta chain sequence and its context. The specificity of this receptor is unknown. No base qualities exist here, and no much larger clone lies one base off it. RNA was extracted using the RNeasy kit, and about 0.45 to 1 ug of the RNA was reverse transcribed with random hexamers. The immunoSEQ multiplex PCR assay, covering 54 Vbeta and 13 Jbeta segments, was used to amplify TCR beta CDR3 regions. PCR amplification bias was corrected using a synthetic template baseline for primer optimization and computational correction. Turning to the authors' computational methods: Reads were annotated to V, D and J genes according to IMGT and were analyzed with immunoSEQ Analyzer, with only productive sequences retained. Clonality was calculated as one minus the Shannon entropy normalized by log2 of the number of productive unique sequences. Public and private clones were assessed among the 100 most prevalent clones of each patient and control. Susac-specific clones were defined as absent from healthy and MS cohorts, over a thousand published viral clones and other ImmuneACCESS disease sequences. TCRdb took the public reads, trimmed them with fastp at Q25, ran MiXCR for clone calling and kept in-frame beta chains. Rows with one shared CDR3 protein collapse into an entry with the most common genes and DNA. The V and J calls were not made by the authors but by TCRdb's processing. The table for this sample lists approximately 140,000 distinct CDR3 sequences; 90% to 95% of them were counted only once. The ten largest clones take up about 0.11% of the sample.

The CDR3 runs 14 residues from the cysteine to the phenylalanine. Only the CDR3 DNA is retained, 42 bases long and in frame from the first base. Via the germline V gene, CDR1 is SGHTA and CDR2 FQGTGA. V loses 5 bases, J loses 4 bases, and the germline ends lie 14 bases apart. The sample comes from a study of CD8 T cells in Susac syndrome (dated by TCRdb to between 2018 and 2021). Notes on the research overall: Repertoire sequencing was used to test whether CD8+ T cell activation and differentiation in Susac syndrome was antigen driven.

Points the paper makes about the study in general: The TCR sequencing and HLA analysis was acknowledged to have included a relatively small number of individuals.

Peripheral blood CD8+ and CD4+ T cells from healthy donors, Susac syndrome patients and multiple sclerosis patients were profiled by high-throughput TCR beta sequencing. The multiple sclerosis controls were treatment-naive patients whose relapsing-remitting disease, either stable or active, fulfilled the revised McDonald criteria. CD8+ TEMRA cells were enriched by FACS, while bulk CD8+ and CD4+ T cells were purified by magnetic negative isolation. Blood was drawn into EDTA tubes, processed within 24 hours, and PBMCs were isolated by density gradient centrifugation. PBMCs intended for TCR sequencing were frozen in liquid nitrogen and were later thawed in a 37 degrees C water bath. The sorted or isolated CD4+, CD8+ and CD8+ TEMRA cells reached a purity of at least 90%.

This sequence originates from a human donor with multiple sclerosis. This chain is built from TRBV7-3 and TRBJ1-2; the D gene cannot be resolved reliably. Sequencing input: CD4+ T cells from PBMCs. CDR3 sequence: CASSPRTGSYGYTF. The DNA sequence follows: TGTGCCAGCAGCCCAAGGACGGGAAGCTATGGCTACACCTTC.